One and the same sample provided the 10 T cell receptor beta chains below, sequenced in a study of regulatory T cells in long-lasting Graves disease. With iRepertoire HTBI primers and Arm-PCR of CDR3 regions, TCR beta libraries were built. MiXCR, run by TCRdb on the multiplex PCR reads, gives a single entry per CDR3 protein. The table records 360,000 or so distinct CDR3 sequences, approximately 15% of them present only once. Time point denoted: newly diagnosed GD, antithyroid drugs for less than 3 months. PBMC RNA was the source of the TCR library. The same sample was also used in a study of T cells in Graves' hyperthyroidism and ophthalmopathy.

The sequencing here drew on peripheral blood mononuclear cells (PBMCs), taken at new diagnosis, from a patient treated with antithyroid drugs. The origin of the receptors is a man between 40 and 49 years old with Graves disease.

This clonotype was recorded many times. This sequence joins TRBV6-1 and TRBJ2-5; tentatively, D is TRBD2 (6 bases). The CDR3 covers 14 residues. With 7 bases removed from V and 1 base from J, the gap between germline ends came to 13 bases. CDR1 and CDR2 from the germline V gene are MNHNS and SASEGT. CDR3 region: CASKLAVIQETQYF. The CDR3 DNA reads TGTGCCAGCAAGTTAGCGGTAATCCAAGAGACCCAGTACTTC.

In its sample, this clonotype was seen a few times. Compared with germline, one end of the junction differs, possibly owing to a read error. The chain uses TRBV7-9 and TRBJ2-1; D is possibly TRBD2 (5 bases). Matching the DNA end better, TRBJ2-4 makes the J call doubtful. The CDR3 consists of 16 residues. Germline V lookup: CDR1 SEHNR, CDR2 FQNEAQ (reference sequence). CDR3 region: CASTLLGRLAKDIQYF. The CDR3 region has the DNA TGTGCCAGCACCCTACTCGGGCGGCTAGCCAAAGACATTCAGTACTTC.

In this sample, this clonotype turned up many times. The chain uses TRBV2 and TRBJ2-5, with 8 bases aligning to TRBD1. V lost 6 bases to trimming and J lost 1 base; unmatched junction nucleotides: 1. This CDR3 is built from 13 residues. The V gene's germline CDR1 is SNHLY and CDR2 FYNNEI. The CDR3 loop is CASSGTGQETQYF. CDR3 sequence (DNA): TGTGCCAGCAGCGGGACAGGCCAAGAGACCCAGTACTTC.

A remark on this clonotype: This may be a read error: a much more frequent sequence differs by one nucleotide. The chain uses TRBV5-1 and TRBJ2-7, with a possible D match to TRBD2 (5 bases). The CDR3 is 15 residues long. The germline CDR1 and CDR2 sequences are SGHRS and YFSETQ. In DNA form, the CDR3 reads TGTGCCAGCAGCCAACCCGGGATAGGGATCTACGAGCAGTACTTC. This gives the protein CASSQPGIGIYEQYF.

This clonotype was counted a few times. This sequence joins TRBV6-1 and TRBJ2-5; 9 bases map to TRBD1. The CDR3 spans 13 residues. The V gene end was trimmed by 6 bases and the J gene end by 5 bases; junction bases not matched to a gene: 4. Germline CDR1 is MNHNS and CDR2 is SASEGT. CDR3 in amino acids: CASRATGGETQYF. CDR3 DNA sequence: TGTGCCAGCAGGGCTACAGGGGGCGAGACCCAGTACTTC.

The V and J genes are TRBV5-1 and TRBJ2-5, with a possible D match to TRBD1 (5 bases). Germline CDR1 and CDR2: SGHRS and YFSETQ. With 1 base removed from V and 2 bases from J, the gap between germline ends came to 15 bases. The CDR3 extends over 16 amino acids. CDR3: CASSLSLRQGQETQYF. The DNA for the CDR3 is TGCGCCAGCAGCTTGTCCCTCCGCCAGGGTCAAGAGACCCAGTACTTC.

This rearrangement joins TRBV5-1 to TRBJ1-1, with D possibly TRBD1 on 6 matching bases. The germline V gene encodes CDR1 SGHRS and CDR2 YFSETQ. Deletions cut 3 bases from V and 1 base from J, with 10 bases between. This CDR3 contains 14 residues. The CDR3 spells CASSWGASNTEAFF. The DNA for the CDR3 is TGCGCCAGCAGCTGGGGGGCCTCGAACACTGAAGCTTTCTTT.

This clonotype was seen a single time. V and J are TRBV3-1 and TRBJ1-2; no clear D. This CDR3 is 15 amino acids long. CDR1 is LGHDT, CDR2 YNNKEL, per germline (reference sequence). Trimming pared 2 bases from V and 0 bases from J, leaving 10 bases between. CDR3 in amino acids: CASSQPSGANYGYTF. Written as DNA, the CDR3 is TGTGCCAGCAGCCAACCCTCCGGGGCTAACTATGGCTACACCTTC.

This clonotype was recorded many times. The J gene is TRBJ2-1, the V gene TRBV24-1; 8 nucleotides match TRBD2. Germline CDR1 KGHDR, CDR2 SFDVKD. This CDR3 is built from 16 residues. V shed 6 bases and J 5 bases; nucleotides not matched to a gene: 11. The CDR3 region has the DNA TGTGCCACCAGTTTCACTTCAGCGGGGGAGGACAATGAGCAGTTCTTC. Translated, it gives CATSFTSAGEDNEQFF.

This chain links TRBV28 with TRBJ1-1; TRBD1 is a possible D gene (5 bases). From germline, CDR1 is MDHEN and CDR2 SYDVKM. The V and J ends lost 6 bases and 1 base respectively, with 6 bases between them. There are 12 residues in the CDR3. The CDR3 loop is CASRTGNTEAFF. CDR3 in DNA: TGTGCCAGCAGAACAGGGAACACTGAAGCTTTCTTT.